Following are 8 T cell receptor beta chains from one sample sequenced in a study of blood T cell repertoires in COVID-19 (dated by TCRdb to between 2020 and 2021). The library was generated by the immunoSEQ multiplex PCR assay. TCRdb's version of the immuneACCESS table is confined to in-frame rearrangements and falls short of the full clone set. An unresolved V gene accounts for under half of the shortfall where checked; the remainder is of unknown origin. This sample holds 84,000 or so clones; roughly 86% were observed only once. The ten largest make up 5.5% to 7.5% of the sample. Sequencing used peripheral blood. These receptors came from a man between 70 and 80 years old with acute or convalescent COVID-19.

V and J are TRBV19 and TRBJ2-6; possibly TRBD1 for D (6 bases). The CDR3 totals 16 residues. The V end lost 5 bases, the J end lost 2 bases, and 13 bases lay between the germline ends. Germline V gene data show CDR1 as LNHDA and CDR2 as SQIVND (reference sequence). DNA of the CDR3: TGTGCCAGTAGTCCAGGGGTAAGGACTGGGGCCAACGTCCTGACTTTC. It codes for CASSPGVRTGANVLTF.

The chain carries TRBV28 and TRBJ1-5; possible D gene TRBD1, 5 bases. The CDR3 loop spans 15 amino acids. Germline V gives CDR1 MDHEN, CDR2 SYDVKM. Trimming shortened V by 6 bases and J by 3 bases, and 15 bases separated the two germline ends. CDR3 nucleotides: TGTGCCAGCAGCCCCATTAACAGGAACAATCAGCCCCAGCATTTT. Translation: CASSPINRNNQPQHF.

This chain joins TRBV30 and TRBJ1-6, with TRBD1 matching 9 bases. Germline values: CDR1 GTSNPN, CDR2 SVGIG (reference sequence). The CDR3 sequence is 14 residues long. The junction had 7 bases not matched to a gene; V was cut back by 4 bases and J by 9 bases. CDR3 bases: TGTGCCTGGACCGCCGGGACAGGGAGTTCACCCCTCCACTTT. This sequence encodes CAWTAGTGSSPLHF.

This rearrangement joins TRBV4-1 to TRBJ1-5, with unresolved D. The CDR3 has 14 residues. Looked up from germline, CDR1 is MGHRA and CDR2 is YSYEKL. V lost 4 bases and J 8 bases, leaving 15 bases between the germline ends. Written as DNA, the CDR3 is TGCGCCAGCAGCCCCCAGCCGAGAGGTGAGCCCCAGCATTTT. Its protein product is CASSPQPRGEPQHF.

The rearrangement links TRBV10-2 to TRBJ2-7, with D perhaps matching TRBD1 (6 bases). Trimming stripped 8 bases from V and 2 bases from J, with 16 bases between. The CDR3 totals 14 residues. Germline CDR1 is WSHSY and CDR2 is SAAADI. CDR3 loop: CASGITGTTYEQYF. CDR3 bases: TGCGCCAGCGGAATTACCGGGACAACCTACGAGCAGTACTTC.

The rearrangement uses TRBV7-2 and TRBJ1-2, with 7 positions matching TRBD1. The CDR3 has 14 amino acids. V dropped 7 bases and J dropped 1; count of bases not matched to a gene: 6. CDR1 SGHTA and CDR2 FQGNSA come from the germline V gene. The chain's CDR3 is CASTAQGGNYGYTF. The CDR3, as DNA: TGTGCCAGCACCGCCCAGGGGGGTAACTATGGCTACACCTTC.

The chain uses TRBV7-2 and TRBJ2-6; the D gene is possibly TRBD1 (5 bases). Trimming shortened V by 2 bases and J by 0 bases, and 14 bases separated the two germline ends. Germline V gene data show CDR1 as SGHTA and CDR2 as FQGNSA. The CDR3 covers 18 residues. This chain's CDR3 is CASSLFSGQSSGANVLTF. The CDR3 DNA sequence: TGTGCCAGCAGCTTATTTTCCGGACAAAGCTCTGGGGCCAACGTCCTGACTTTC.

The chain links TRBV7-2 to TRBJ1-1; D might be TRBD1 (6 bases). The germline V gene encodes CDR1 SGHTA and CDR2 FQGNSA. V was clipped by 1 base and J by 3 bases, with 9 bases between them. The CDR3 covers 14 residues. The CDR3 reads CASSLGAGDTEAFF. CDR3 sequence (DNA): TGTGCCAGCAGCTTAGGGGCAGGGGACACTGAAGCTTTCTTT.